The 19 T cell receptor beta chains below all came from one sample that was sequenced in a study of Ad26.COV2.S vaccination and SARS-CoV-2 variants. Profiling relied on immunoSEQ multiplex PCR, and the TCRdb table lists in-frame clones only, not all of them. The data hold 300,000 to 350,000 clones, with roughly 90% observed a single time. Treatment described: approximately 18 received Ad26.COV2.S at low or high dose, single or two shots; about 5 received placebo; per-sample allocation not given. Samples analyzed were those drawn on day 63 after the first vaccine or placebo injection. Here the sequenced sample was peripheral blood, taken in a trial of Ad26.COV2.S vaccine versus placebo. These receptor sequences come from a person between 18 and 60 years old who received the Ad26.COV2.S COVID-19 vaccine or a placebo.

This chain uses TRBV2 with TRBJ2-3; either TRBD1 or TRBD2 may fit D (5 bases each). V lost 4 bases, J lost 1 base, and 9 bases lay in between. Germline assignment: CDR1 SNHLY and CDR2 FYNNEI. This CDR3 region has 14 residues. For the CDR3, the DNA is TGTGCCAGCAGTGCCGGGGCTCGCACAGATACGCAGTATTTT. Encoded protein: CASSAGARTDTQYF.

The chain recombines TRBV5-5 with TRBJ2-3, with TRBD2 identical over 12 bases. Germline V gene lookup returns CDR1 SGHKS and CDR2 YYEKEE (reference sequence). The CDR3 has 17 residues. J gave up 6 bases and V 3 bases, and 11 bases lay outside the gene matches. The CDR3 DNA is TGTGCCAGCAGCTCTCTAGCGGGAGGGCCGGGTTTGGATACGCAGTATTTT. Encoded protein: CASSSLAGGPGLDTQYF.

Comments on this clone: Germline and junction disagree at one end, which may indicate a read error. The V gene is TRBV7-7, the J gene TRBJ2-5; TRBD1 aligns across 8 bases. There are 15 residues in the CDR3. The germline V gene has CDR1 SSHAT and CDR2 FNYEAQ (reference sequence). CDR3 bases: TGTGCTAGCAGCTTGGAAGGACAGGGTGTCGAGACCCAGTACTTC. This translates into CASSLEGQGVETQYF. The full variable domain, with the rest looked up from reference TRBV7-7 and TRBJ2-5, is GAGVSQSPRYKVTKRGQDVTLRCDPISSHATLYWYQQALGQGPEFLTYFNYEAQPDKSGLPSDRFSAERPEGSISTLTIQRTEQRDSAMYRCASSLEGQGVETQYFGPGTRLLVL.

The V and J genes are TRBV2 and TRBJ2-7; D unclear. This CDR3 is 14 amino acids long. In germline, CDR1 is SNHLY, CDR2 FYNNEI. V lost 1 base, J lost 2 bases, and 9 bases lay in between. The CDR3 spells CASSEGLKTYEQYF. Here the CDR3 DNA reads TGTGCCAGCAGTGAAGGGCTGAAAACCTACGAGCAGTACTTC.

The chain links TRBV2 to TRBJ1-5, with 7 bases identical to TRBD1. This CDR3 is 14 amino acids long. Germline values: CDR1 SNHLY, CDR2 FYNNEI. Trimming took 8 bases from V and 3 from J; bases not matched to a gene: 7. This CDR3 is CASQRGQLNQPQHF. The CDR3 DNA reads TGTGCCAGCCAAAGGGGACAGCTCAATCAGCCCCAGCATTTT.

The rearrangement joins TRBV23-1 to TRBJ2-7; D gene ambiguous. TRBV23-1 counts as an open reading frame of uncertain function. The CDR3 has 14 amino acids. Trimming stripped 0 bases from V and 1 base from J, with 7 bases between. CDR3 coding DNA: TGCGCCAGCAGTCAATCGGTACAGTCCTACGAGCAGTACTTC. It codes for CASSQSVQSYEQYF.

The rearrangement joins TRBV28 to TRBJ1-2; D might be TRBD1 (6 bases). The CDR3 has 12 amino acids. Trimming shortened V by 8 bases and J by 4 bases, and 11 bases separated the two germline ends. Germline CDR1 is MDHEN and CDR2 is SYDVKM. The DNA of the CDR3 is TGTGCCAGCTTCACAGGGAGCTATGGCTACACCTTC. Translation gives CASFTGSYGYTF.

The CDR3 region is CASSFPTGTGDVEQYF. The CDR3 DNA sequence: TGCGCCAGCAGCTTTCCAACCGGGACAGGGGACGTCGAGCAGTACTTC. The chain joins TRBV5-1 to TRBJ2-7; 10 bases are shared with TRBD1. The CDR3 length is 16 residues. The V gene end was trimmed by 2 bases and the J gene end by 6 bases; junction bases not matched to a gene: 11. Germline loops: CDR1 SGHRS, CDR2 YFSETQ.

This chain connects TRBV19 to TRBJ1-5; a possible D gene is TRBD1 (5 bases). Germline V gene sequence: CDR1 LNHDA, CDR2 SQIVND (reference sequence). The CDR3 spans 19 residues. The V end lost 5 bases, the J end lost 0 bases, and 23 bases lay between the germline ends. The CDR3 is CASSSPWVGDLYSNQPQHF. The CDR3, as DNA: TGTGCCAGTAGTTCCCCCTGGGTGGGGGACCTCTATAGCAATCAGCCCCAGCATTTT.

The rearrangement joins TRBV7-9 to TRBJ2-1, with 7 nucleotides matching TRBD2. This CDR3 contains 13 residues. The V segment lost 2 bases and the J segment 7 bases; nucleotides outside the gene matches: 2. Germline V gives CDR1 SEHNR, CDR2 FQNEAQ (reference sequence). Here the CDR3 DNA reads TGTGCCAGCAGCTTATCCGGGAGGAATGAGCAGTTCTTC. Translated: CASSLSGRNEQFF.

The chain couples TRBV19 to TRBJ2-7; 7 bases are shared with TRBD1. With V trimmed by 3 bases and J by 0 bases, 5 bases remained unmatched. The CDR3 sequence is 15 residues long. Germline V gene data show CDR1 as LNHDA and CDR2 as SQIVND (reference sequence). The CDR3 sequence is CASSIRTGTSYEQYF. The CDR3 DNA sequence: TGTGCCAGTAGTATTCGGACAGGCACCTCCTACGAGCAGTACTTC.

The chain has TRBV29-1 and TRBJ2-7; 9 bases are shared with TRBD2. The CDR3 loop spans 14 amino acids. V shed 5 bases and J 4 bases; nucleotides not matched to a gene: 9. The germline V gene encodes CDR1 SQVTM and CDR2 ANQGSEA. The CDR3 DNA is TGCAGCGTTCGATCGGCGGGGGGGCCTTACGAGCAGTACTTC. Amino acids: CSVRSAGGPYEQYF.

The chain recombines TRBV20-1 with TRBJ2-5, with 8 bases identical to TRBD1. The J segment lost 3 bases and the V segment lost 3 bases, leaving 3 bases of the junction unmatched. The germline V gene encodes CDR1 DFQATT and CDR2 SNEGSKA (reference sequence). The CDR3 runs 13 residues. CDR3: CSASYRGEETQYF. CDR3 nucleotide sequence: TGCAGTGCTAGTTACAGGGGGGAAGAGACCCAGTACTTC.

V usage is TRBV3-1 (or the pseudogene TRBV3-2) and J usage is TRBJ2-7; D remains unclear. Trimming stripped 0 bases from V and 6 bases from J, with 12 bases between. This CDR3 spans 14 amino acids. Germline lookup yields CDR1 LGHDT and CDR2 YNNKEL (reference sequence). The CDR3: CASSQDVAAPEQYF. The DNA of the CDR3 is TGTGCCAGCAGCCAAGATGTTGCGGCTCCCGAGCAGTACTTC.

The gene calls are TRBV11-2 and TRBJ1-2; D call uncertain. Per germline, CDR1 SGHAT and CDR2 FQNNGV. V was clipped by 3 bases and J by 6 bases, with 14 bases between them. The CDR3 sequence is 14 residues long. This chain's CDR3 is CASSLRQLGDGYTF. In DNA, the CDR3 is TGTGCCAGCAGCTTGCGCCAATTGGGTGATGGCTACACCTTC.

This chain uses TRBV20-1 with TRBJ2-7; 9 bases align to TRBD2. The CDR3 length is 15 residues. CDR1 is DFQATT, CDR2 SNEGSKA, per germline (reference sequence). J lost 0 bases, V lost 3 bases, and 6 bases had no gene match. The CDR3 bases are TGCAGTGCTAGTGTAGCTAGCGGGGCCTCCTACGAGCAGTACTTC. It codes for CSASVASGASYEQYF.

A single count supports this clone. The chain joins TRBV7-9 to TRBJ1-1; D is undetermined. Germline CDR1 SEHNR, CDR2 FQNEAQ (reference sequence). V was cut by 1 base and J by 3 bases, with 9 bases left in between. This CDR3 has 14 amino acids. CDR3 amino acids: CASSLVTPDTEAFF. As DNA, the CDR3 is TGTGCCAGCAGCTTAGTCACCCCGGACACTGAAGCTTTCTTT. The complete variable domain, with remaining parts taken from reference TRBV7-9 and TRBJ1-1, reads DTGVSQNPRHKITKRGQNVTFRCDPISEHNRLYWYRQTLGQGPEFLTYFQNEAQLEKSRLLSDRFSAERPKGSFSTLEIQRTEQGDSAMYLCASSLVTPDTEAFFGQGTRLTVV.

This rearrangement joins TRBV10-3 to TRBJ1-1, with TRBD1 as a possible D gene (6 bases). Trimming shortened V by 0 bases and J by 5 bases, and 10 bases separated the two germline ends. There are 14 residues in the CDR3. Germline V gene data show CDR1 as ENHRY and CDR2 as SYGVKD. CDR3 nucleotides: TGTGCCATCAGTGAGTCACAGGGAGGTACTGAAGCTTTCTTT. Its protein product is CAISESQGGTEAFF.

This clone occurred a few times. This CDR3 is CASSVGQVKSLGYTF. The DNA for the CDR3 is TGTGCCAGCAGCGTGGGACAGGTTAAGTCCTTGGGCTACACCTTC. The rearrangement links TRBV9 to TRBJ1-2; 8 positions match TRBD1. V shed 2 bases and J 8 bases; nucleotides not matched to a gene: 11. Looked up from germline, CDR1 is SGDLS and CDR2 is YYNGEE. The CDR3 contains 15 residues.